These 20 T cell receptor beta chains came from one sample sequenced in a study of post-analysis software for immune sequencing data. cDNA libraries for TCR beta contained unique molecular identifiers. TCRdb re-analysed the PCR reads in MiXCR, keeping a single row per CDR3 protein. The table lists 740,000 or so distinct CDR3 sequences, under 70% of them singletons, with under 6% in the top ten. These TCRs are of unknown antigen specificity. Study results and limitations: The study found TRBV5-6, TRBV5-1 and TRBV20-1 among five or six TRBV segments more frequent in patients than controls.

The material sequenced was blood. The receptors originated from a girl aged 10 to 17 with multiple sclerosis.

This chain joins TRBV7-3 and TRBJ2-5, with D possibly matching TRBD1 (5 bases). V shed 6 bases and J shed 11 bases, with 25 bases lying between them. Looked up from germline, CDR1 is SGHTA and CDR2 is FQGTGA. The CDR3 runs to 15 residues. The CDR3 bases are TGTGCCAGCAGTCTAGGGGATCTCTCCTACAATGAGCAGTACTTC. This codes for CASSLGDLSYNEQYF.

J is TRBJ2-6 and V is TRBV12-3 or TRBV12-4; D is possibly TRBD1 (6 bases). The CDR3 is made up of 15 amino acids. Trimming removed 0 bases at V and 7 bases at J, with 10 bases between. The CDR3 sequence: CASSLALQGANVLTF. CDR3 in DNA: TGTGCCAGCAGTTTAGCGTTACAGGGAGCCAACGTCCTGACTTTC.

The V and J genes are TRBV5-6 and TRBJ1-1; D is perhaps TRBD1 (5 bases). V gave up 4 bases and J gave up 1 base, with 20 bases separating them. The CDR3 length is 17 residues. The germline V gene encodes CDR1 SGHDT and CDR2 YYEEEE. The CDR3 loop reads CASSLPGRGRGNTEAFF. In DNA form, the CDR3 reads TGTGCCAGCAGCCTCCCAGGGAGGGGCCGGGGGAACACTGAAGCTTTCTTT.

The chain couples TRBV20-1 to TRBJ2-5; 9 bases fit TRBD2. Germline-derived CDR1 and CDR2 are DFQATT and SNEGSKA (reference sequence). J was trimmed by 5 bases and V by 5 bases; bases with no gene match: 6. The CDR3 length is 13 residues. The chain's CDR3 is CSAAGGPRETQYF. CDR3 bases: TGCAGTGCTGCGGGGGGGCCACGGGAGACCCAGTACTTC.

This clonotype has more than one count but fewer than ten. The rearrangement joins TRBV6-5 to TRBJ1-1, with D perhaps TRBD1 (5 bases). The CDR3 has 15 residues. The V end was cut by 4 bases, the J end by 1 base, with 13 bases between. Germline CDR1 and CDR2: MNHEY and SVGAGI. Here the CDR3 reads CASSSIGTGNTEAFF. For the CDR3, the DNA is TGTGCCAGCAGTTCTATCGGTACAGGGAACACTGAAGCTTTCTTT.

This rearrangement joins TRBV10-3 to TRBJ2-1; tentative D call: TRBD1 (6 bases). CDR1 and CDR2 from the germline V gene are ENHRY and SYGVKD. The CDR3 extends over 16 amino acids. V shed 0 bases and J shed 5 bases, with 14 bases lying between them. CDR3 coding DNA: TGTGCCATCAGTGAGTCGCCCCACAGGGCCAACAATGAGCAGTTCTTC. Its translation is CAISESPHRANNEQFF.

The chain couples TRBV12-3 or TRBV12-4 to TRBJ2-4; 7 bases line up with TRBD1. The CDR3 has 16 amino acids. Trimming removed 2 bases from V and 0 bases from J; junction bases left unmatched: 4. CDR3 residues: CASSLPGQLAKNIQYF. CDR3 coding DNA: TGTGCCAGCAGTTTACCGGGACAGCTAGCCAAAAACATTCAGTACTTC.

The count of this clonotype is one. This chain joins TRBV4-1 and TRBJ2-2; 7 bases fit TRBD2. The CDR3 totals 17 residues. V gave up 2 bases and J gave up 3 bases; unmatched junction bases: 9. The germline V gene encodes CDR1 MGHRA and CDR2 YSYEKL. The CDR3 DNA follows: TGCGCCAGCAGCCAACTCGGGGGGAGCGGATACACCGGGGAGCTGTTTTTT. Encoded protein: CASSQLGGSGYTGELFF.

The chain couples TRBV20-1 to TRBJ2-1, with 7 bases identical to TRBD2. The CDR3 is made up of 15 amino acids. The V gene end was trimmed by 2 bases and the J gene end by 10 bases; junction bases not matched to a gene: 14. In germline, CDR1 is DFQATT, CDR2 SNEGSKA (reference sequence). CDR3 protein: CSARLLARPGLEQFF. The CDR3 nucleotides read TGCAGTGCTAGACTACTAGCGCGGCCGGGTTTGGAGCAGTTCTTC.

The V and J genes are TRBV28 and TRBJ2-7; 7 bases match TRBD1. The CDR3 length is 15 residues. Germline V CDR1 and CDR2: MDHEN, SYDVKM. The ends lost 8 bases at V and 0 bases at J; junction bases unmatched: 10. This chain's CDR3 is CASGNPGQPSYEQYF. CDR3 nucleotide sequence: TGTGCCAGCGGCAACCCGGGACAGCCCTCCTACGAGCAGTACTTC. Together with reference TRBV28 and TRBJ2-7, the CDR3 gives the full variable domain: DVKVTQSSRYLVKRTGEKVFLECVQDMDHENMFWYRQDPGLGLRLIYFSYDVKMKEKGDIPEGYSVSREKKERFSLILESASTNQTSMYLCASGNPGQPSYEQYFGPGTRLTVT.

The rearrangement links TRBV29-1 to TRBJ2-3; D is possibly TRBD1 (8 bases). The V gene lost 3 bases and the J gene lost 1 base, with 23 bases spanning the gap. Per the germline V gene, CDR1 is SQVTM and CDR2 is ANQGSEA. The length of the CDR3 is 18 residues. The CDR3 is CSVDWTGRGEGGTDTQYF. The CDR3 DNA sequence: TGCAGCGTTGACTGGACAGGGAGGGGGGAAGGAGGCACAGATACGCAGTATTTT.

The chain combines TRBV10-3 with TRBJ2-7; D possibly corresponds to TRBD2 (5 bases). The end of the DNA aligns better with TRBJ2-5, so the J call may be wrong. Germline V CDR1 and CDR2: ENHRY, SYGVKD. This CDR3 contains 13 residues. The CDR3 region is CAISRGKVGTQYF. The CDR3, as DNA: TGTGCCATCAGCCGAGGGAAGGTAGGGACCCAGTACTTC.

This chain joins TRBV27 and TRBJ2-5; TRBD2 might be the D (7 bases). Germline lookup yields CDR1 MNHEY and CDR2 SMNVEV (reference sequence). The CDR3 is made up of 13 amino acids. V shed 9 bases and J shed 5 bases, with 16 bases lying between them. The CDR3 DNA is TGTGCCAGAGAACAGGGAGGGGCGGAGACCCAGTACTTC. Amino acid sequence: CAREQGGAETQYF.

The CDR3 reads CASSLRTSGTYEQYF. The CDR3 bases are TGTGCCAGCAGCTTAAGGACTAGCGGGACCTACGAGCAGTACTTC. The chain joins TRBV7-8 to TRBJ2-7; TRBD2 matches 12 bases. The CDR3 covers 15 residues. The germline V gene encodes CDR1 SGHVS and CDR2 FQNEAQ. The V and J ends lost 2 bases and 2 bases, in that order; junction bases with no gene match: 1. Combining the CDR3 with reference TRBV7-8 and TRBJ2-7 gives the whole variable domain GAGVSQSPRYKVAKRGQDVALRCDPISGHVSLFWYQQALGQGPEFLTYFQNEAQLDKSGLPSDRFFAERPEGSVSTLKIQRTQQEDSAVYLCASSLRTSGTYEQYFGPGTRLTVT.

The rearrangement uses TRBV30 and TRBJ2-7; TRBD2 agrees at 8 bases. Germline CDR1 GTSNPN, CDR2 SVGIG (reference sequence). CDR3 length: 11 amino acids. J lost 2 bases, V lost 6 bases, and 0 bases had no gene match. CDR3 DNA: TGTGCCTGCGGGGGGGCCTACGAGCAGTACTTC. This gives the protein CACGGAYEQYF.

The chain couples TRBV20-1 to TRBJ2-1; D perhaps matches TRBD2 (5 bases). The V end lost 3 bases, the J end lost 7 bases, and 16 bases lay between the germline ends. The V gene's germline CDR1 is DFQATT and CDR2 SNEGSKA (reference sequence). CDR3 length: 14 residues. Written as DNA, the CDR3 is TGCAGTGCTAGGGATCCCCGGTCGGGGAATGAGCAGTTCTTC. As protein: CSARDPRSGNEQFF.

The rearrangement joins TRBV20-1 to TRBJ2-5; D is perhaps TRBD2 (6 bases). Trimming took 5 bases from V and 5 from J, leaving 21 bases between them. Germline V gives CDR1 DFQATT, CDR2 SNEGSKA (reference sequence). This CDR3 spans 15 amino acids. The CDR3 region is CSAFVGEVGGETQYF. DNA for the CDR3: TGCAGTGCTTTTGTGGGGGAGGTCGGCGGCGAGACCCAGTACTTC.

The J gene is TRBJ2-6, the V gene TRBV5-1, with 10 bases fitting TRBD2. After removal of 0 bases from V and 0 bases from J, the junction contained 3 bases not matched to a gene. Looked up from germline, CDR1 is SGHRS and CDR2 is YFSETQ. This CDR3 has 18 residues. The CDR3 region is CASSLEAGGPSGANVLTF. CDR3 in DNA: TGCGCCAGCAGCTTGGAAGCGGGGGGGCCCTCTGGGGCCAACGTCCTGACTTTC.

The chain employs TRBV7-2 and TRBJ2-1, with D unclear. V was clipped by 2 bases and J by 9 bases, with 17 bases between them. CDR3 size: 15 residues. Germline loops: CDR1 SGHTA, CDR2 FQGNSA. CDR3 sequence reads: CASSLKERFVIEQFF. CDR3 bases: TGTGCCAGCAGCTTAAAGGAACGTTTCGTTATTGAGCAGTTCTTC. Drawing the rest from reference TRBV7-2 and TRBJ2-1, the complete variable domain is GAGVSQSPSNKVTEKGKDVELRCDPISGHTALYWYRQSLGQGLEFLIYFQGNSAPDKSGLPSDRFSAERTGGSVSTLTIQRTQQEDSAVYLCASSLKERFVIEQFFGPGTRLTVL.

This chain connects TRBV7-8 to TRBJ2-7; the D gene is possibly TRBD1 (5 bases). This CDR3 has 14 residues. With 0 bases removed from V and 4 bases from J, the gap between germline ends came to 10 bases. Germline assignment: CDR1 SGHVS and CDR2 FQNEAQ. CDR3 sequence: CASSLAQVCYEQYF. Here the CDR3 DNA reads TGTGCCAGCAGCTTAGCACAGGTTTGTTACGAGCAGTACTTC.